The 18 T cell receptor beta chains listed next were all sequenced from one sample in a study of T cell repertoires in cytomegalovirus infection. TCRdb re-called the reads with MiXCR, one entry per CDR3 protein. Of hundreds of thousands of distinct CDR3 sequences in the sample, roughly 18% were seen once. The sequenced sample was PBMCs. The receptors originated from a human donor in good health (CMV status not recorded). Some clones in this sample may be carry-over from other donors' samples.

This clonotype has a count of ten or more. CDR3 residues: CASSLASTAEETQYF. CDR3 in DNA: TGCGCCAGCAGCTTGGCCTCCACAGCAGAAGAGACCCAGTACTTC. The gene calls are TRBV5-1 and TRBJ2-5; D not certain. V was cut by 0 bases and J by 3 bases, with 12 bases left in between. The germline V gene encodes CDR1 SGHRS and CDR2 YFSETQ. The CDR3 extends over 15 amino acids.

In this sample, this clonotype turned up many times. The chain links TRBV20-1 to TRBJ2-7, with D tentatively TRBD1 (5 bases). Trimming left V 7 bases short and J 1 base short, with 11 bases between. The CDR3 has 12 amino acids. Germline CDR1 and CDR2: DFQATT and SNEGSKA (reference sequence). Here the CDR3 DNA reads TGCAGTGGTCAGGGCACGTCCTACGAGCAGTACTTC. Its translation: CSGQGTSYEQYF.

This clonotype was observed a few times. This CDR3 reads CASSLRGRASYEQYF. CDR3 nucleotides: TGTGCCAGCAGCTTGCGCGGGAGGGCCTCCTACGAGCAGTACTTC. The gene calls are TRBV5-4 and TRBJ2-7, with 9 bases matching TRBD2. With 1 base clipped from V and 0 bases from J, the junction kept 2 bases outside the gene matches. Germline CDR1 and CDR2: SGHNT and YYREEE (reference sequence). The CDR3 is 15 residues long.

This clonotype was counted many times. The chain combines TRBV4-3 with TRBJ2-5, with a weak D call TRBD2 (5 bases). V was clipped by 1 base and J by 5 bases, with 11 bases between them. This CDR3 region has 14 residues. Germline V gene data show CDR1 as LGHNA and CDR2 as YSLEER. The CDR3 reads CASSQARGLETQYF. The DNA of the CDR3 is TGCGCCAGCAGCCAAGCTCGAGGGTTGGAGACCCAGTACTTC.

This clonotype was observed once. The chain links TRBV4-1 to TRBJ2-4, with 8 bases fitting TRBD2. Trimming removed 0 bases from V and 8 bases from J; junction bases left unmatched: 18. The germline CDR1 and CDR2 sequences are MGHRA and YSYEKL. The CDR3 has 19 residues. CDR3 DNA: TGCGCCAGCAGCCAAGATGGCCCAGCGGGAGTGTCTTTCATGGACATTCAGTACTTC. Translating it yields CASSQDGPAGVSFMDIQYF.

Here the CDR3 reads CSATARSSYEQYF. Here the CDR3 DNA reads TGCAGTGCTACAGCCAGAAGCTCCTACGAGCAGTACTTC. This rearrangement joins TRBV20-1 to TRBJ2-7; D call uncertain. V gave up 4 bases and J gave up 0 bases, with 10 bases separating them. The CDR3 is 13 residues long. Germline V gene sequence: CDR1 DFQATT, CDR2 SNEGSKA (reference sequence).

This clonotype showed up many times. This rearrangement joins TRBV11-2 to TRBJ2-5; 7 bases agree with TRBD1. Germline CDR1 and CDR2: SGHAT and FQNNGV. The CDR3 is 15 residues long. Trimming at V came to 5 bases and at J to 2 bases, leaving 8 bases not matched to a gene. The chain's CDR3 is CASSQGDILQETQYF. In DNA, the CDR3 is TGTGCCAGCAGCCAGGGGGACATCCTTCAAGAGACCCAGTACTTC.

This clonotype was seen more than once but under ten times. The rearrangement joins TRBV2 to TRBJ1-5, with D possibly TRBD1 on 6 matching bases. Germline CDR1 reads SNHLY; CDR2 reads FYNNEI. Trimming took 5 bases from V and 7 from J, leaving 18 bases between them. The CDR3 totals 15 residues. CDR3 DNA sequence: TGTGCCAGCAGTCCACAGGGACGGGTCGAGCAGCCCCAGCATTTT. Its protein product is CASSPQGRVEQPQHF.

This clonotype was recorded at least ten times. The rearrangement links TRBV11-2 to TRBJ2-3; 8 bases line up with TRBD1. V gave up 5 bases and J gave up 3 bases; unmatched junction bases: 7. The CDR3 extends over 15 amino acids. In germline, CDR1 is SGHAT, CDR2 FQNNGV. In DNA form, the CDR3 reads TGTGCCAGCAGCGGTCGACAGGGGTTGACAGATACGCAGTATTTT. Its protein product is CASSGRQGLTDTQYF.

This clonotype appeared many times. The rearrangement links TRBV7-2 to TRBJ2-6, with 7 positions matching TRBD1. CDR1 SGHTA and CDR2 FQGNSA come from the germline V gene. This CDR3 comprises 18 residues. V was pared by 6 bases and J by 1 base, with 12 bases of the junction left unmatched. CDR3 sequence (DNA): TGTGCCAGCAGTCCGACCCTGACAGGGAGTTCTGGGGCCAACGTCCTGACTTTC. Translated, it gives CASSPTLTGSSGANVLTF.

This clonotype was counted a few times. This chain connects TRBV20-1 to TRBJ2-1; possibly TRBD2 for D (6 bases). From germline, CDR1 is DFQATT and CDR2 SNEGSKA (reference sequence). The V and J ends lost 3 bases and 10 bases respectively, with 16 bases between them. The CDR3 spans 13 residues. For the CDR3, the DNA is TGCAGTGCTAGGTGGATGGCGGGGCCGGAGCAGTTCTTC. Its translation: CSARWMAGPEQFF.

This clonotype was seen a few times. This chain joins TRBV18 and TRBJ2-1; D ambiguous. The germline V gene has CDR1 KGHSH and CDR2 LQKENI. CDR3 length equals 15 residues. Trimming removed 3 bases at V and 2 bases at J, with 11 bases between. CDR3 DNA: TGTGCCAGCTCACCGGATCACACTACCTACAATGAGCAGTTCTTC. Residues: CASSPDHTTYNEQFF.

The V and J genes are TRBV7-9 and TRBJ1-6, with D maybe TRBD1 (6 bases). V lost 0 bases to trimming and J lost 6 bases, with 9 bases between them. The CDR3 covers 15 residues. CDR1 is SEHNR and CDR2 is FQNEAQ in the germline V gene (reference sequence). CDR3 residues: CASSLAGGLNSPLHF. The DNA for the CDR3 is TGTGCCAGCAGCTTAGCAGGGGGTCTTAATTCACCCCTCCACTTT.

This clonotype came up a few times. This chain uses TRBV7-9 with TRBJ2-1; no clear D gene. Trimming left V 5 bases short and J 5 bases short, with 10 bases between. The germline gives CDR1 SEHNR, CDR2 FQNEAQ (reference sequence). The CDR3 spans 13 residues. CDR3 in DNA: TGTGCCAGCAGCCCCCCTCTTAACAATGAGCAGTTCTTC. Amino acid sequence: CASSPPLNNEQFF.

This clonotype was counted only a few times. The rearrangement uses TRBV29-1 and TRBJ1-2; 8 positions agree with TRBD1. Trimming at V came to 7 bases and at J to 6 bases, leaving 10 bases not matched to a gene. In germline, CDR1 is SQVTM, CDR2 ANQGSEA. This CDR3 region has 13 residues. CDR3 nucleotide sequence: TGCAGCGCCCGGGACAGGCCGCCGGATGGCTACACCTTC. It encodes CSARDRPPDGYTF.

This sequence joins TRBV23-1 and TRBJ2-5; D unclear. TRBV23-1 is marked as an open reading frame, function uncertain. CDR3 length: 16 residues. V shed 1 base and J shed 0 bases, with 12 bases lying between them. The CDR3 DNA reads as TGCGCCAGCAGTCAATTGTTGGGCACCAACCAAGAGACCCAGTACTTC. Translation gives CASSQLLGTNQETQYF.

This clonotype was detected ten times or more. This chain joins TRBV6-5 and TRBJ2-5; D possibly corresponds to TRBD2 (6 bases). CDR3 length equals 13 residues. The V end was cut by 8 bases, the J end by 1 base, with 11 bases between. The germline CDR1 and CDR2 sequences are MNHEY and SVGAGI. The CDR3, as DNA: TGTGCCAGCCGGCGGGACTTCCAAGAGACCCAGTACTTC. Its protein is CASRRDFQETQYF.

This chain joins TRBV4-3 and TRBJ1-2; TRBD1 agrees at 10 bases. V lost 3 bases and J lost 8; bases outside the gene matches: 6. This CDR3 region has 14 residues. Germline V gives CDR1 LGHNA, CDR2 YSLEER. This CDR3 is CASSHGTGDRGYTF. CDR3 in DNA: TGCGCCAGCAGCCATGGGACAGGGGATAGGGGCTACACCTTC.